The T cell receptor (beta chain) under discussion was sequenced for a study of blood T cell repertoires in COVID-19. Sequencing used immunoSEQ multiplex PCR; TCRdb keeps in-frame clones, though not all of them. Of about 300,000 clones listed, over 75% are singletons. The CDR3 loop spans 16 amino acids. Germline CDR1 is SGHVS and CDR2 is FNYEAQ. Trimming left V 2 bases short and J 3 bases short, with 13 bases between. Cohort 3 donors were reported recovered after two negative PCRs, clearance, or symptom resolution. This clone was recorded at least ten times. This clonotype originated in a man aged 25-40 years who had recovered from COVID-19. The specimen was PBMCs or T cells enriched from blood (not recorded which). This chain uses TRBV7-6 with TRBJ1-4, with no clear D. CDR3 DNA: TGTGCCAGCAGCTTATATGTCTGGCAGGCTAATGAAAAACTGTTTTTT. This sequence encodes CASSLYVWQANEKLFF.